These T cell receptor beta chains were read from a single sample in a study of T cells after yellow fever vaccination. TCRdb reprocessed the 5' RACE reads via MiXCR and lists one record per CDR3 protein. The sample contains a few hundred thousand distinct CDR3 sequences, under 25% of which appear only once. The sample in question was PBMCs, obtained 15 days after the yellow fever booster vaccination. The receptor source for this set is a man aged 30 to 45 who received the YFV17D yellow fever vaccine. Each CDR3 is given with its conserved first and last residue. Each record gives: clone size, V gene, J gene, D gene, CDR3 protein, CDR3 DNA. The D gene is left open where the match is weak. The size field is filled for only some rows; it gives once, few, many or a size class.

clone_size: few
v_call: TRBV29-1
j_call: TRBJ2-5
d_call: TRBD2
cdr3_aa: CSATPTSGYTAQYF
cdr3_nt: TGCAGCGCCACCCCGACTAGCGGCTACACGGCCCAGTACTTC

clone_size: few
v_call: TRBV7-2
j_call: TRBJ1-1
d_call: TRBD1
cdr3_aa: CASSSYRGPEAFF
cdr3_nt: TGTGCCAGCAGCTCGTACAGGGGACCTGAAGCTTTCTTT

clone_size: .
v_call: TRBV24-1
j_call: TRBJ1-2
d_call: .
cdr3_aa: CATSDFSGTYGYTF
cdr3_nt: TGTGCCACCAGTGATTTTTCCGGGACCTATGGCTACACCTTC

clone_size: .
v_call: TRBV6-1
j_call: TRBJ2-5
d_call: TRBD1
cdr3_aa: CASSAGPHSGQGDETQYF
cdr3_nt: TGTGCCAGCAGTGCCGGTCCTCATTCGGGACAGGGTGACGAGACCCAGTACTTC

clone_size: .
v_call: TRBV6-1
j_call: TRBJ2-3
d_call: .
cdr3_aa: CASSEVSFTQYF
cdr3_nt: TGTGCCAGCAGTGAAGTGTCCTTTACGCAGTATTTT

clone_size: .
v_call: TRBV7-9
j_call: TRBJ2-3
d_call: .
cdr3_aa: CASSLVSRTDTQYF
cdr3_nt: TGTGCCAGCAGCTTAGTCTCTAGGACAGATACGCAGTATTTT

clone_size: .
v_call: TRBV20-1
j_call: TRBJ2-1
d_call: TRBD1
cdr3_aa: CSARVQGAGNEQFF
cdr3_nt: TGCAGTGCTAGAGTACAGGGGGCGGGTAATGAGCAGTTCTTC

clone_size: .
v_call: TRBV2
j_call: TRBJ2-1
d_call: TRBD2
cdr3_aa: CASKRDWGHNEQFF
cdr3_nt: TGTGCCAGCAAGCGGGACTGGGGACACAATGAGCAGTTCTTC

clone_size: few
v_call: TRBV15
j_call: TRBJ2-1
d_call: .
cdr3_aa: CATSSLSSDSYNEQFF
cdr3_nt: TGTGCCACCAGCAGCCTATCTAGCGACTCCTACAATGAGCAGTTCTTC

clone_size: few
v_call: TRBV24-1
j_call: TRBJ1-2
d_call: .
cdr3_aa: CATSGLDTYGYTF
cdr3_nt: TGTGCCACCAGTGGGCTCGACACCTATGGCTACACCTTC

clone_size: few
v_call: TRBV6-2/TRBV6-3
j_call: TRBJ2-1
d_call: TRBD2
cdr3_aa: CASWTSGRNEQFF
cdr3_nt: TGTGCCAGTTGGACTAGCGGGAGAAATGAGCAGTTCTTC

clone_size: few
v_call: TRBV6-2/TRBV6-3
j_call: TRBJ2-7
d_call: TRBD2
cdr3_aa: CASSYLGLAAVSYEQYF
cdr3_nt: TGTGCCAGCAGTTACCTTGGACTAGCGGCCGTCTCCTACGAGCAGTACTTC

clone_size: many
v_call: TRBV5-1
j_call: TRBJ2-5
d_call: .
cdr3_aa: CASSLSTGETQYF
cdr3_nt: TGTGCCAGCAGTTTAAGCACTGGAGAGACCCAGTACTTC

clone_size: .
v_call: TRBV29-1
j_call: TRBJ2-2
d_call: .
cdr3_aa: CSVEGQGNTGELFF
cdr3_nt: TGCAGCGTTGAAGGGCAGGGAAACACCGGGGAGCTGTTTTTT

clone_size: .
v_call: TRBV10-3
j_call: TRBJ1-2
d_call: .
cdr3_aa: CAISESPEGGYTF
cdr3_nt: TGTGCCATCAGTGAGTCGCCAGAAGGTGGCTACACCTTC

clone_size: .
v_call: TRBV7-9
j_call: TRBJ2-1
d_call: .
cdr3_aa: CASSSTNGGNEQFF
cdr3_nt: TGTGCCAGCAGCTCCACAAATGGAGGGAATGAGCAGTTCTTC

clone_size: .
v_call: TRBV6-5
j_call: TRBJ2-3
d_call: .
cdr3_aa: CASKLLTLDTQYF
cdr3_nt: TGTGCCAGCAAGTTGTTGACTCTAGATACGCAGTATTTT

clone_size: .
v_call: TRBV11-2
j_call: TRBJ2-3
d_call: .
cdr3_aa: CASSSGRTNTDTQYF
cdr3_nt: TGTGCCAGCAGCTCTGGTAGGACTAACACAGATACGCAGTATTTT

clone_size: .
v_call: TRBV11-2
j_call: TRBJ1-1
d_call: .
cdr3_aa: CASSWTALGNTEAFF
cdr3_nt: TGTGCCAGCAGCTGGACAGCGTTGGGGAACACTGAAGCTTTCTTT

clone_size: .
v_call: TRBV20-1
j_call: TRBJ1-1
d_call: .
cdr3_aa: CSALPPTGGVEAFF
cdr3_nt: TGCAGTGCTCTGCCGCCGACAGGTGGAGTTGAAGCTTTCTTT

clone_size: .
v_call: TRBV5-1
j_call: TRBJ2-1
d_call: TRBD2
cdr3_aa: CASRMDRDYYNEQFF
cdr3_nt: TGCGCCAGCAGGATGGACCGGGACTACTACAATGAGCAGTTCTTC

clone_size: few
v_call: TRBV7-2
j_call: TRBJ1-2
d_call: .
cdr3_aa: CASSFGREDGYTF
cdr3_nt: TGTGCCAGCAGCTTTGGCCGGGAGGATGGCTACACCTTC

clone_size: .
v_call: TRBV6-1
j_call: TRBJ1-6
d_call: TRBD1
cdr3_aa: CASSLDWTGARSPLHF
cdr3_nt: TGTGCCAGCAGTCTAGATTGGACAGGGGCAAGGTCACCCCTCCACTTT

clone_size: .
v_call: TRBV27
j_call: TRBJ2-1
d_call: .
cdr3_aa: CASLGSSGGNEQFF
cdr3_nt: TGTGCCAGCCTTGGTTCATCCGGGGGCAACGAGCAGTTCTTC

clone_size: .
v_call: TRBV19
j_call: TRBJ2-2
d_call: .
cdr3_aa: CASSSGQLAGELFF
cdr3_nt: TGTGCCAGTAGTTCTGGACAGCTGGCTGGGGAGCTGTTTTTT

clone_size: few
v_call: TRBV9
j_call: TRBJ2-1
d_call: .
cdr3_aa: CASSADLAAYNEQFF
cdr3_nt: TGTGCCAGCAGCGCAGACCTCGCTGCCTACAATGAGCAGTTCTTC

clone_size: .
v_call: TRBV7-2
j_call: TRBJ2-3
d_call: .
cdr3_aa: CASSSRGGFTDTQYF
cdr3_nt: TGTGCCAGCAGCTCCAGGGGGGGGTTCACAGATACGCAGTATTTT

clone_size: few
v_call: TRBV27
j_call: TRBJ2-1
d_call: TRBD1
cdr3_aa: CASSPPGQGDNEQFF
cdr3_nt: TGTGCCAGCAGTCCCCCGGGACAGGGTGATAATGAGCAGTTCTTC

clone_size: .
v_call: TRBV12-3/TRBV12-4
j_call: TRBJ1-4
d_call: .
cdr3_aa: CASSLGPAEKLFF
cdr3_nt: TGTGCCAGCAGTTTAGGTCCCGCGGAAAAACTGTTTTTT

clone_size: few
v_call: TRBV24-1
j_call: TRBJ1-4
d_call: .
cdr3_aa: CATSDPGAPGKLFF
cdr3_nt: TGTGCCACCAGTGATCCAGGGGCTCCGGGAAAACTGTTTTTT

clone_size: few
v_call: TRBV6-5
j_call: TRBJ1-6
d_call: .
cdr3_aa: CASSYSGRANSPLHF
cdr3_nt: TGTGCCAGCAGTTACTCTGGGAGAGCTAATTCACCCCTCCACTTT

clone_size: .
v_call: TRBV24-1
j_call: TRBJ2-5
d_call: TRBD1
cdr3_aa: CATSGDSQETQYF
cdr3_nt: TGTGCCACCAGTGGGGACAGCCAAGAGACCCAGTACTTC

clone_size: few
v_call: TRBV12-3/TRBV12-4
j_call: TRBJ2-2
d_call: TRBD2
cdr3_aa: CASMSGTSGSGELFF
cdr3_nt: TGTGCCAGCATGTCCGGGACTAGCGGGAGTGGGGAGCTGTTTTTT

clone_size: .
v_call: TRBV5-1
j_call: TRBJ1-1
d_call: TRBD1
cdr3_aa: CASMTGGNTEAFF
cdr3_nt: TGCGCCAGCATGACAGGGGGTAACACTGAAGCTTTCTTT

clone_size: many
v_call: TRBV12-3/TRBV12-4
j_call: TRBJ2-1
d_call: .
cdr3_aa: CASSLDANEQFF
cdr3_nt: TGTGCCAGCAGTTTAGACGCAAATGAGCAGTTCTTC

clone_size: .
v_call: TRBV7-8
j_call: TRBJ2-1
d_call: .
cdr3_aa: CASRNRELVNEQFF
cdr3_nt: TGTGCCAGCAGAAACAGGGAATTAGTCAATGAGCAGTTCTTC

clone_size: few
v_call: TRBV5-1
j_call: TRBJ2-1
d_call: TRBD2
cdr3_aa: CASSFLRGENNEQFF
cdr3_nt: TGCGCCAGCAGCTTTCTCCGGGGGGAAAACAATGAGCAGTTCTTC

clone_size: .
v_call: TRBV7-2
j_call: TRBJ1-4
d_call: .
cdr3_aa: CASSYRQLATNEKLFF
cdr3_nt: TGTGCCAGCAGCTACCGACAGCTAGCAACTAATGAAAAACTGTTTTTT

clone_size: few
v_call: TRBV20-1
j_call: TRBJ2-2
d_call: TRBD1
cdr3_aa: CSAMTGSSTGELFF
cdr3_nt: TGCAGTGCTATGACAGGGTCTAGCACCGGGGAGCTGTTTTTT

clone_size: few
v_call: TRBV4-1
j_call: TRBJ1-1
d_call: .
cdr3_aa: CASSHSSLRGKNTEAFF
cdr3_nt: TGCGCCAGCAGCCACTCCTCATTGAGGGGGAAGAACACTGAAGCTTTCTTT

clone_size: .
v_call: TRBV7-2
j_call: TRBJ2-2
d_call: .
cdr3_aa: CAIKRPGPGELFF
cdr3_nt: TGTGCCATCAAAAGACCGGGTCCCGGGGAGCTGTTTTTT

clone_size: few
v_call: TRBV24-1
j_call: TRBJ2-4
d_call: .
cdr3_aa: CATSILGVRRAKNIQYF
cdr3_nt: TGTGCCACCAGCATCTTAGGGGTTCGACGGGCCAAAAACATTCAGTACTTC

clone_size: .
v_call: TRBV12-3/TRBV12-4
j_call: TRBJ2-7
d_call: .
cdr3_aa: CASSPPVEGGYEQYF
cdr3_nt: TGTGCCAGCAGCCCCCCAGTGGAAGGCGGCTACGAGCAGTACTTC

clone_size: .
v_call: TRBV9
j_call: TRBJ2-5
d_call: .
cdr3_aa: CASSVGQEQETQYF
cdr3_nt: TGTGCCAGCAGCGTAGGACAGGAACAAGAGACCCAGTACTTC

clone_size: .
v_call: TRBV18
j_call: TRBJ1-1
d_call: TRBD1
cdr3_aa: CASSLFWDSPSEAFF
cdr3_nt: TGTGCCAGCTCACTGTTCTGGGACAGCCCTTCTGAAGCTTTCTTT

clone_size: .
v_call: TRBV18
j_call: TRBJ1-1
d_call: .
cdr3_aa: CASSPRDGTEAFF
cdr3_nt: TGTGCCAGCTCACCACGGGACGGCACTGAAGCTTTCTTT

clone_size: .
v_call: TRBV6-5
j_call: TRBJ2-7
d_call: .
cdr3_aa: CASSYSWVRRGAYEQYF
cdr3_nt: TGTGCCAGCAGTTACTCTTGGGTGAGGCGGGGTGCCTACGAGCAGTACTTC

clone_size: many
v_call: TRBV28
j_call: TRBJ2-1
d_call: .
cdr3_aa: CASSFNPRDEQFF
cdr3_nt: TGTGCCAGCAGTTTTAATCCCCGAGATGAGCAGTTCTTC

clone_size: .
v_call: TRBV6-1
j_call: TRBJ2-2
d_call: TRBD1
cdr3_aa: CASRGQLNTGELFF
cdr3_nt: TGTGCCAGCAGGGGACAGCTGAACACCGGGGAGCTGTTTTTT

clone_size: .
v_call: TRBV4-3
j_call: TRBJ2-3
d_call: .
cdr3_aa: CASGPGPTDTQYF
cdr3_nt: TGCGCCAGCGGTCCGGGTCCCACCGATACGCAGTATTTT

clone_size: few
v_call: TRBV30
j_call: TRBJ2-3
d_call: TRBD2
cdr3_aa: CAWSRLAVTDTQYF
cdr3_nt: TGTGCCTGGAGTAGACTAGCCGTCACAGATACGCAGTATTTT

clone_size: .
v_call: TRBV12-3/TRBV12-4
j_call: TRBJ2-1
d_call: .
cdr3_aa: CASSAVSYNEQFF
cdr3_nt: TGTGCCAGCAGCGCCGTTTCCTACAATGAGCAGTTCTTC

clone_size: few
v_call: TRBV12-3/TRBV12-4
j_call: TRBJ2-1
d_call: .
cdr3_aa: CASSRRRLGGRDEQFF
cdr3_nt: TGTGCCAGCAGCCGCCGAAGACTAGGGGGTCGAGATGAGCAGTTCTTC

clone_size: few
v_call: TRBV11-2
j_call: TRBJ2-3
d_call: TRBD2
cdr3_aa: CASSFPLAGVSDTQYF
cdr3_nt: TGTGCCAGCAGCTTCCCCCTTGCGGGAGTGTCAGATACGCAGTATTTT